The table lists the clone carrying this TCR beta chain with many counts. Antigen: not known. The data originate from a study of spatial heterogeneity in lung cancer. Turning to the study itself: The study observed each unique TCR and UMI combination more than ten times on average in raw reads.

Time point specified: sample taken at primary tumor resection. In each case, whole RNA from tumor, nontumor lung or frozen PBMC was sequenced unsorted. There were approximately 69 donors, all of them untreated patients with early-stage non-small cell lung cancer. This CDR3 contains 14 residues. V dropped 1 base and J dropped 2 bases, with 9 bases sitting between them. Germline V gene lookup returns CDR1 SGHVS and CDR2 FNYEAQ. On each TCR cDNA molecule, a unique molecular identifier was present. Using its own MiXCR run on the 5' RACE reads, TCRdb lists one record per CDR3 protein. This table holds tens of thousands of distinct CDR3 sequences, approximately 15% found once. Study-wide points: More often at tumor resection than at routine follow-up, ubiquitous expanded tumor TCRs were detected in the blood.

Material: PBMCs, obtained at surgery. The rearrangement uses TRBV7-6 and TRBJ2-7, with D possibly being TRBD1 (5 bases). The TCR comes from a male donor with early-stage non-small cell lung cancer. For the CDR3, the DNA is TGTGCCAGCAGCTTAGGGGGCCTAACCTACGAGCAGTACTTC. It is translated as CASSLGGLTYEQYF. Looking up the rest from reference TRBV7-6 and TRBJ2-7 gives the full variable domain: GAGVSQSPRYKVTKRGQDVALRCDPISGHVSLYWYRQALGQGPEFLTYFNYEAQQDKSGLPNDRFSAERPEGSISTLTIQRTEQRDSAMYRCASSLGGLTYEQYFGPGTRLTVT.